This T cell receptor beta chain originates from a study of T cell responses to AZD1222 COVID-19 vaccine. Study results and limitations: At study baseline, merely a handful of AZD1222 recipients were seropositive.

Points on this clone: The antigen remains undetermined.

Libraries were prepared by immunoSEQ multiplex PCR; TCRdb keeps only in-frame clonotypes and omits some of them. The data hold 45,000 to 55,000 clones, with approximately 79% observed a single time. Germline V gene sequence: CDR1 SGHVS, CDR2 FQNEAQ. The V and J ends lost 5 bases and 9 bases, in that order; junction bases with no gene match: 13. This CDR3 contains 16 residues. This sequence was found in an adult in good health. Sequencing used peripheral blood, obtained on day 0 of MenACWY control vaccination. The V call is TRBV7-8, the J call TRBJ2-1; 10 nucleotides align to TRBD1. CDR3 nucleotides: TGTGCCAGCAGCAGCATTGGTGGGACAGGGGAGGGTGAGCAGTTCTTC. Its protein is CASSSIGGTGEGEQFF.